This TCR beta chain was sequenced in a study of siplizumab effects on memory and regulatory T cells. The study, taken as a whole, reports: Among mappable alloreactive CD4+ clones, the Treg-derived fraction averaged roughly 70% with siplizumab versus roughly 30% in controls.

This table comes from immunoSEQ multiplex PCR, and its TCRdb copy is limited to in-frame clones, with some not included. The sample comprises roughly 100,000 clones, roughly 92% of which are singletons, and about 1.1% rests with the top ten. This clone was observed once. Its antigen is not identified. The sequence came from a human donor in good health. The sample comprised CD4+ T cells sorted from blood.

The DNA for the CDR3 is TGTGCCTGGAGTATCCCCGTGAAGTACGAGCAGTACTTC. This gives the protein CAWSIPVKYEQYF. The gene calls are TRBV30 and TRBJ2-7; D is uncertain. Per the germline V gene, CDR1 is GTSNPN and CDR2 is SVGIG (reference sequence). The V end lost 2 bases, the J end lost 4 bases, and 12 bases lay between the germline ends. The CDR3 runs to 13 residues.